These T cell receptor beta chains were read from a single sample in a study of cytomegalovirus exposure and HLA in healthy donors. The method was immunoSEQ multiplex PCR; TCRdb's version includes in-frame clones alone and lacks a portion of them. The sample lists about 41,000 clones; 81% were seen once. The sequenced sample consisted of PBMCs. These receptors all come from a man over 45 in good health and CMV-seronegative. CDR3s include the opening cysteine and the closing phenylalanine or tryptophan. The D gene is left open where the match is weak. The listing skips clone size in some rows; elsewhere it reads once, few, many or a size class.

>TRBJ1-1|.|.|16|TRBV21-1
TGTGCCAGCAGCAGTCCCGGGACAGGGGGCTGGGCTGAAGCTTTCTTT
CASSSPGTGGWAEAFF
>TRBJ2-7|.|.|15|TRBV9
TGTGCCAGCAGCGTAGGGCTAGCGTCGTCCTACGAGCAGTACTTC
CASSVGLASSYEQYF
>TRBJ2-1|TRBD2|once|16|TRBV9
TGTGCCAGCAGCGTAGTTAGCGGGGTAGGTGACAATGAGCAGTTCTTC
CASSVVSGVGDNEQFF
>TRBJ2-7|TRBD1|.|13|TRBV6-6
TGTGCCAGCAGTCGACAGGGGAGATACGAGCAGTACTTC
CASSRQGRYEQYF
>TRBJ1-6|.|.|14|TRBV6-6
TGTGCCAGCAGTTACGGAACTCGGGATTCACCCCTCCACTTT
CASSYGTRDSPLHF
>TRBJ2-7|TRBD1|.|13|TRBV5-6
TGTGCCAGCAGCTTGGGGACAGGGTACGAGCAGTACTTC
CASSLGTGYEQYF
>TRBJ2-1|.|once|13|TRBV2
TGTGCCAGCAGTGGGTTACAGGTCTATGAGCAGTTCTTC
CASSGLQVYEQFF
>TRBJ2-7|.|once|15|TRBV18
TGTGCCAGCTCACCACCGTCAAGGGGCTCCTACGAGCAGTACTTC
CASSPPSRGSYEQYF
>TRBJ2-7|.|few|16|TRBV4-3
TGCGCCAGCAGCCAAGATGTGGCGGAGCTTTCCTACGAGCAGTACTTC
CASSQDVAELSYEQYF
>TRBJ2-1|TRBD1|.|11|TRBV9
TGTGCCAGCAGCGGAACAGGGGCTCAGTTCTTC
CASSGTGAQFF
>TRBJ2-3|.|.|14|TRBV7-9
TGTGCCAGCAGCTTTGAACTTAGCACAGATACGCAGTATTTT
CASSFELSTDTQYF